Sequencing of this T cell receptor beta chain was carried out in a study of T cell changes during pregnancy in multiple sclerosis. Profiled with immunoSEQ multiplex PCR; TCRdb holds only in-frame clones, not every one. Here the sample spans over 65,000 clones, 91% being singletons. The starting material was peripheral blood, obtained in the first trimester of pregnancy. This sequence was found in a female donor in good health, enrolled as a control in a pregnancy study.

This CDR3 is CASGLARRGQNFYGYTF. In DNA form, the CDR3 reads TGTGCTAGTGGTTTGGCCCGGCGGGGACAGAACTTCTATGGCTACACCTTC. The V gene is TRBV12-5, the J gene TRBJ1-2, with 7 nucleotides matching TRBD1. This CDR3 spans 17 amino acids. V dropped 1 base and J dropped 4; count of bases not matched to a gene: 12. CDR1 is LGHNT and CDR2 is FRNRAP in the germline V gene. The whole variable domain, filled in from reference TRBV12-5 and TRBJ1-2, reads DARVTQTPRHKVTEMGQEVTMRCQPILGHNTVFWYRQTMMQGLELLAYFRNRAPLDDSGMPKDRFSAEMPDATLATLKIQPSEPRDSAVYFCASGLARRGQNFYGYTFGSGTRLTVV.